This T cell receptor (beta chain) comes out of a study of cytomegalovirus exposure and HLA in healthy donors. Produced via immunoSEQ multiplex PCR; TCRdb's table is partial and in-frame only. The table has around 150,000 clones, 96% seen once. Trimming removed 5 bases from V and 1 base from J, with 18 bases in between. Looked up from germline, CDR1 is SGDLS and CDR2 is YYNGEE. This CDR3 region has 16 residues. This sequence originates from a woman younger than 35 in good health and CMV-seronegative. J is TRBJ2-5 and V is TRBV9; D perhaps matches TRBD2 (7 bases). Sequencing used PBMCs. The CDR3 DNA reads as TGTGCCAGCAGTTTTTCTGGGCGGGGGCCCCAAGAGACCCAGTACTTC. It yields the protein CASSFSGRGPQETQYF.